The TCR beta chain under discussion was sequenced for a study of OX40 agonist ivuxolimab in advanced cancers. Study summary: Administration of intravenous ivuxolimab to patients occurred every 2 weeks at 0.01 to 10 mg/kg. The study, taken as a whole, reports: At doses 0.1 to 3.0 mg/kg, CD4+ and CD8+ clones expanded.

Data came from immunoSEQ multiplex PCR; TCRdb stores just in-frame clones and leaves some out. The table includes approximately 60,000 clones, around 84% detected once. V dropped 0 bases and J dropped 5 bases, with 11 bases sitting between them. CDR1 SGHKS and CDR2 YYEKEE come from the germline V gene (reference sequence). This CDR3 is built from 14 residues. As for this clone: No antigen is known for it.

This TCR derives from an adult with an advanced solid tumor such as melanoma, head and neck, liver or kidney cancer. The chain couples TRBV5-5 to TRBJ2-5; unclear D gene. The source was CD4+ or CD8+ T cells sorted from blood, collected in a trial of the OX40 agonist ivuxolimab. The CDR3 loop is CASSLEPVEETQYF. The CDR3 nucleotides are TGTGCCAGCAGCTTGGAGCCGGTAGAGGAGACCCAGTACTTC.